This T cell receptor (beta chain) is drawn from a study of blood T cell repertoires in COVID-19. About the research overall: The United States, Italy and Spain provided the acute and convalescent COVID-19 samples. The analysed material was cDNA or gDNA that came from T cells, B-cell-depleted T cells, or PBMCs.

This clone was seen only once. Deletions cut 8 bases from V and 2 bases from J, with 14 bases between. The V gene's germline CDR1 is SNHLY and CDR2 FYNNEI. CDR3 length: 14 amino acids. In the original workflow: How many nucleated cells were present was estimated from reference gene primer amplification. Sequencing used immunoSEQ multiplex PCR; TCRdb keeps in-frame clones, though not all of them. V, J and clone size are those of that table, while D and trimming were read from the DNA. The sample gives approximately 97,000 clones, 87% of which show up once; 4% to 5.5% is in the top ten. Specimen: peripheral blood. The TCR comes from a woman aged 50 to 60 with COVID-19, enrolled during active disease. This sequence joins TRBV2 and TRBJ2-3; possible D gene TRBD2, 6 bases. In nucleotides, the CDR3 is TGTGCCAGCGAACGGGGAGGATACACAGATACGCAGTATTTT. This gives the protein CASERGGYTDTQYF.